The 28 T cell receptor beta chains given below trace back to one sample, sequenced in a study of blood T cell repertoires in COVID-19. Clones were read by immunoSEQ multiplex PCR, and TCRdb kept only the in-frame ones, dropping some. Counted here are more than 95,000 clones, about 85% occurring once; the ten biggest clones make up 4% to 5%. The sample comprised peripheral blood. These TCRs come from a man aged 50-59 years with acute or convalescent COVID-19.

V gene TRBV10-3 combines with J gene TRBJ2-7; 7 positions match TRBD1. The CDR3 has 15 amino acids. Germline CDR1 is ENHRY and CDR2 is SYGVKD. The V and J ends lost 1 base and 5 bases, in that order; junction bases with no gene match: 8. The CDR3 sequence is CAISEFDREWNEQYF. Written as DNA, the CDR3 is TGTGCCATCAGTGAGTTCGACAGGGAGTGGAACGAGCAGTACTTC.

The chain uses TRBV2 and TRBJ2-6; 7 positions agree with TRBD2. Germline V gene data show CDR1 as SNHLY and CDR2 as FYNNEI. The ends lost 4 bases at V and 0 bases at J; junction bases unmatched: 3. The CDR3 runs to 16 residues. The CDR3 spells CASSASGASGANVLTF. CDR3 bases: TGTGCCAGCAGTGCCAGCGGGGCCTCTGGGGCCAACGTCCTGACTTTC.

This rearrangement joins TRBV6-5 to TRBJ1-5; D gene uncertain. Trimming shortened V by 6 bases and J by 4 bases, and 7 bases separated the two germline ends. There are 12 residues in the CDR3. Germline-derived CDR1 and CDR2 are MNHEY and SVGAGI. The DNA for the CDR3 is TGTGCCAGCAGGAGAGGGAATCAGCCCCAGCATTTT. Its protein product is CASRRGNQPQHF.

This chain links TRBV15 with TRBJ1-5; D uncertain. Germline CDR1 and CDR2: LNHNV and YYDKDF (reference sequence). Trimming took off 6 bases at V and 0 bases at J, with 9 bases between the two ends. This CDR3 region has 14 residues. CDR3 coding DNA: TGTGCCACCAGACCTACGAGTAGCAATCAGCCCCAGCATTTT. It specifies CATRPTSSNQPQHF.

J is TRBJ1-1 and V is TRBV27, with D maybe TRBD1 (5 bases). The CDR3 covers 16 residues. V was pared by 0 bases and J by 1 base, with 12 bases between. Germline V lookup: CDR1 MNHEY, CDR2 SMNVEV (reference sequence). CDR3 residues: CASSLSTGGSNTEAFF. CDR3 bases: TGTGCCAGCAGTTTATCGACGGGGGGTTCGAACACTGAAGCTTTCTTT.

V and J are TRBV6-5 and TRBJ2-7; 10 bases map to TRBD1. The V and J ends lost 7 bases and 3 bases, in that order; junction bases with no gene match: 3. The germline CDR1 and CDR2 sequences are MNHEY and SVGAGI. CDR3 length: 13 amino acids. The CDR3 nucleotides read TGTGCCAGCATCCGGACAGGGGGCTACGAGCAGTACTTC. Residues: CASIRTGGYEQYF.

J is TRBJ2-3 and V is TRBV6-2 or TRBV6-3, with TRBD1 matching over 9 bases. With V trimmed by 1 base and J by 2 bases, 1 base remained unmatched. There are 15 residues in the CDR3. Germline V gene lookup returns CDR1 MNHEY and CDR2 SVGEGT. The CDR3 DNA follows: TGTGCCAGCAGTTACTGGGACAGGGTCACAGATACGCAGTATTTT. It specifies CASSYWDRVTDTQYF.

This chain joins TRBV10-3 and TRBJ1-2, with D unresolved. Per the germline V gene, CDR1 is ENHRY and CDR2 is SYGVKD. The CDR3 is 16 residues long. With 2 bases removed from V and 3 bases from J, the gap between germline ends came to 16 bases. CDR3 residues: CAISEGYSSTHYGYTF. DNA of the CDR3: TGTGCCATCAGTGAGGGGTACAGCTCAACCCACTATGGCTACACCTTC.

The chain couples TRBV6-5 to TRBJ1-5; 7 nucleotides match TRBD1. This CDR3 is built from 15 residues. The germline V gene has CDR1 MNHEY and CDR2 SVGAGI. Trimming took 6 bases from V and 1 from J; bases not matched to a gene: 6. The CDR3 loop is CASSRQGASNQPQHF. The CDR3 DNA sequence: TGTGCCAGCAGCCGACAGGGAGCAAGCAATCAGCCCCAGCATTTT.

The CDR3 DNA reads as TGTGCCAGTAGTATCACTAGCCTGGGGGGTGAGCAGTTCTTC. As protein: CASSITSLGGEQFF. This chain links TRBV19 with TRBJ2-1; possibly TRBD2 for D (6 bases). Germline CDR1 reads LNHDA; CDR2 reads SQIVND (reference sequence). Trimming left V 3 bases short and J 9 bases short, with 15 bases between. The CDR3 is made up of 14 amino acids.

The rearrangement links TRBV6-5 to TRBJ1-5; 8 positions match TRBD1. Trimming took 4 bases from V and 7 from J; bases not matched to a gene: 9. Germline V gene data show CDR1 as MNHEY and CDR2 as SVGAGI. This CDR3 is 15 amino acids long. CDR3 sequence (DNA): TGTGCCAGCAGTTTCGGACAGGGACAAGGGCAGCCCCAGCATTTT. Its protein is CASSFGQGQGQPQHF.

This clone occurred once. V and J are TRBV5-6 and TRBJ1-2, with a weak D call TRBD1 (5 bases). The V and J ends lost 1 base and 6 bases respectively, with 16 bases between them. This CDR3 region has 15 residues. CDR1 and CDR2 (germline): SGHDT, YYEEEE. CDR3 sequence: CASSLRLSGRDGYTF. The CDR3 region has the DNA TGTGCCAGCAGCTTGAGGTTGTCAGGGAGGGATGGCTACACCTTC. The whole variable domain, filled in from reference TRBV5-6 and TRBJ1-2, reads DAGVTQSPTHLIKTRGQQVTLRCSPKSGHDTVSWYQQALGQGPQFIFQYYEEEERQRGNFPDRFSGHQFPNYSSELNVNALLLGDSALYLCASSLRLSGRDGYTFGSGTRLTVV.

The V and J genes are TRBV19 and TRBJ2-5, with D perhaps TRBD1 (5 bases). Germline CDR1 reads LNHDA; CDR2 reads SQIVND (reference sequence). The V gene lost 7 bases and the J gene lost 9 bases, with 15 bases spanning the gap. The CDR3 consists of 12 residues. The CDR3 coding sequence is TGTGCCAGTACGACAGAAGGTGGGGCCCAGTACTTC. Its translation is CASTTEGGAQYF. The entire variable domain, with the rest obtained from reference TRBV19 and TRBJ2-5, is as follows: DGGITQSPKYLFRKEGQNVTLSCEQNLNHDAMYWYRQDPGQGLRLIYYSQIVNDFQKGDIAEGYSVSREKKESFPLTVTSAQKNPTAFYLCASTTEGGAQYFGPGTRLLVL.

This clone was recorded once. This rearrangement joins TRBV13 to TRBJ1-1; TRBD1 might be the D (5 bases). The CDR3 extends over 15 amino acids. CDR1 and CDR2 (germline): PRHDT, FYEKMQ (reference sequence). Trimming took off 1 base at V and 5 bases at J, with 14 bases between the two ends. CDR3 nucleotides: TGTGCCAGCAGCTTAGACGGCAGGGAAGGGACTGAAGCTTTCTTT. Translating gives CASSLDGREGTEAFF. The full variable domain, completed using reference TRBV13 and TRBJ1-1, is AAGVIQSPRHLIKEKRETATLKCYPIPRHDTVYWYQQGPGQDPQFLISFYEKMQSDKGSIPDRFSAQQFSDYHSELNMSSLELGDSALYFCASSLDGREGTEAFFGQGTRLTVV.

The chain has TRBV28 and TRBJ1-1; TRBD1 is a possible D gene (6 bases). CDR1 is MDHEN, CDR2 SYDVKM, per germline. The ends were cut back, 0 bases at V and 0 bases at J, with 8 bases in the middle. There are 15 residues in the CDR3. CDR3 sequence: CASSLWGGLNTEAFF. CDR3 nucleotide sequence: TGTGCCAGCAGTTTATGGGGGGGGCTGAACACTGAAGCTTTCTTT.

The table lists this clone with a count of one. Here the CDR3 DNA reads TGTGCCAGCAGCAAATGGGCAGTGGAGGTAAGCAATCAGCCCCAGCATTTT. It codes for CASSKWAVEVSNQPQHF. The gene calls are TRBV21-1 and TRBJ1-5. TRBV21-1 is a listed pseudogene. The CDR3 length is 17 residues.

The chain is built from TRBV5-1 and TRBJ2-3; TRBD2 matches 11 bases. The germline V gene encodes CDR1 SGHRS and CDR2 YFSETQ. The CDR3 runs 21 residues. Trimming cost V 4 bases and J 2 bases; bases outside gene matches: 21. The CDR3 bases are TGCGCCAGCAGCCTTCCCGGGCCTAGCGGGAGGATTATTGGAGACACAGATACGCAGTATTTT. It is translated as CASSLPGPSGRIIGDTDTQYF.

This clone was counted only a few times. This sample includes further DNA sequences coding for the same CDR3. The V gene is TRBV5-1, the J gene TRBJ2-1; a weak D match, TRBD2 (5 bases). V was shortened by 1 base and J by 3 bases, with 8 bases between the two germline ends. The CDR3 loop spans 14 amino acids. Germline V gives CDR1 SGHRS, CDR2 YFSETQ. CDR3 coding DNA: TGCGCCAGCAGCTTGAGAAGCGGCTACAATGAGCAGTTCTTC. Its protein product is CASSLRSGYNEQFF.

The CDR3 here is CASSFGVPGELFF. CDR3 in DNA: TGTGCCAGCAGTTTCGGGGTCCCCGGGGAGCTGTTTTTT. The chain joins TRBV12-3 or TRBV12-4 to TRBJ2-2; a possible D gene is TRBD2 (5 bases). Trimming pared 3 bases from V and 6 bases from J, leaving 8 bases between. This CDR3 is built from 13 residues.

The chain links TRBV19 to TRBJ1-5; D is possibly TRBD1 (5 bases). The CDR3 length is 15 residues. Germline V gene lookup returns CDR1 LNHDA and CDR2 SQIVND (reference sequence). Trimming removed 5 bases from V and 3 bases from J, with 14 bases in between. CDR3 sequence: CASSVIMGLNQPQHF. The CDR3 DNA reads TGTGCCAGTAGTGTTATTATGGGGCTCAATCAGCCCCAGCATTTT.

The genes are TRBV5-1 and TRBJ2-7, with 8 bases identical to TRBD1. The CDR3 has 16 amino acids. The trim removed 0 bases at V and 5 bases at J, leaving 10 bases unmatched. Germline V CDR1 and CDR2: SGHRS, YFSETQ. CDR3 DNA sequence: TGCGCCAGCAGCTTGGCTTCCGGGACAGGCGTTGACGAGCAGTACTTC. It is translated as CASSLASGTGVDEQYF.

This sequence joins TRBV5-4 and TRBJ1-2, with TRBD1 matching 7 bases. From germline, CDR1 is SGHNT and CDR2 YYREEE (reference sequence). The CDR3 has 14 amino acids. V was pared by 4 bases and J by 5 bases, with 8 bases of the junction left unmatched. CDR3 DNA sequence: TGTGCCAGCAGCCCCGGACAGGAATTATATGGCTACACCTTC. This codes for CASSPGQELYGYTF.

This clone appeared once. The chain is built from TRBV28 and TRBJ1-5; 7 nucleotides match TRBD1. The CDR3 loop spans 15 amino acids. V dropped 5 bases and J dropped 4; count of bases not matched to a gene: 8. Germline V lookup: CDR1 MDHEN, CDR2 SYDVKM. DNA of the CDR3: TGTGCCAGCAGTCCAACAGGGGTGGGGAATCAGCCCCAGCATTTT. Residues: CASSPTGVGNQPQHF.

This clone was counted only a few times. The chain links TRBV5-1 to TRBJ1-4; possibly TRBD1 for D (6 bases). Germline V gene data show CDR1 as SGHRS and CDR2 as YFSETQ. With 2 bases removed from V and 7 bases from J, the gap between germline ends came to 12 bases. The CDR3 length is 14 residues. The CDR3 region is CASSFQGSSEKLFF. In nucleotides, the CDR3 is TGCGCCAGCAGCTTCCAGGGGAGTTCTGAAAAACTGTTTTTT. The full variable domain, rest sourced from reference TRBV5-1 and TRBJ1-4, is KAGVTQTPRYLIKTRGQQVTLSCSPISGHRSVSWYQQTPGQGLQFLFEYFSETQRNKGNFPGRFSGRQFSNSRSEMNVSTLELGDSALYLCASSFQGSSEKLFFGSGTQLSVL.

The V call is TRBV6-4, the J call TRBJ2-2; D may be TRBD2 (5 bases). The germline V gene encodes CDR1 MRHNA and CDR2 SNTAGT. CDR3 length: 18 amino acids. V was trimmed by 0 bases and J by 0 bases, leaving 14 bases between them. The CDR3 nucleotides read TGTGCCAGCAGTGACTCCGAAGGGAGAAACGCGAACACCGGGGAGCTGTTTTTT. This encodes CASSDSEGRNANTGELFF.

This chain joins TRBV3-1 (or the pseudogene TRBV3-2) and TRBJ2-5, with TRBD2 matching over 8 bases. J was trimmed by 5 bases and V by 1 base; bases with no gene match: 6. The CDR3 is 15 residues long. Germline-derived CDR1 and CDR2 are LGHDT and YNNKEL (reference sequence). CDR3 nucleotide sequence: TGTGCCAGCAGCCAAGGGGGGGCGGGAGGTGAGACCCAGTACTTC. It specifies CASSQGGAGGETQYF.

This clone came up a few times. The chain recombines TRBV6-5 with TRBJ1-5; the D is unclear. V gave up 7 bases and J gave up 7 bases, with 17 bases separating them. CDR3 length: 14 amino acids. The germline V gene encodes CDR1 MNHEY and CDR2 SVGAGI. In nucleotides, the CDR3 is TGTGCCAGCACCCCGGGGTGGGGTTGGCAGCCCCAGCATTTT. Protein product: CASTPGWGWQPQHF.

This clone has more than one count but fewer than ten. The V gene is TRBV5-1, the J gene TRBJ1-1, with 10 positions matching TRBD1. V trimming: 3 bases; J trimming: 5 bases; junction bases outside the gene matches: 10. Germline CDR1 and CDR2: SGHRS and YFSETQ. The CDR3 totals 16 residues. The CDR3 DNA reads TGCGCCAGCAGCTGGGGACAGGGGAGAGACTATACTGAAGCTTTCTTT. This sequence encodes CASSWGQGRDYTEAFF.